These T cell receptor beta chains were read from a single sample in a study of T cell responses to AZD1222 COVID-19 vaccine. Data came from immunoSEQ multiplex PCR; TCRdb stores just in-frame clones and leaves some out. The repertoire holds about 130,000 clones, with 90% as singletons. Sequencing was performed on peripheral blood, taken on day 0 of AZD1222 vaccination. These receptors were taken from an adult in good health. CDR3s include the opening cysteine and the closing phenylalanine or tryptophan. Fields, in order: clone size, J gene, V gene, D gene, CDR3 DNA, CDR3 protein. A D gene is named only where the DNA matches it firmly. Only part of the rows carry a size: once, few, many, or a class if the clone is expanded.

>-|TRBJ2-3|TRBV27|-
TGTGCCAGCAGTAGGGTCTATCCCCAAGATACGCAGTATTTT
CASSRVYPQDTQYF
>-|TRBJ2-1|TRBV13|-
TGTGCCAGCAGCTCGCAGGGCTACAATGAGCAGTTCTTC
CASSSQGYNEQFF
>-|TRBJ1-5|TRBV9|-
TGTGCCAGCAGCGTAGATGGAGGGGGGGGCAATCAGCCCCAGCATTTT
CASSVDGGGGNQPQHF
>medium-sized|TRBJ1-1|TRBV3-1/TRBV3-2|TRBD1
TGTGCCAGCAGCCAAGCCAGGGGGTTTATCACTGAAGCTTTCTTT
CASSQARGFITEAFF
>-|TRBJ1-2|TRBV4-1|-
TGCGCCAGCAGCCGGACCCAGGGTCCCTCGGGCTACACCTTC
CASSRTQGPSGYTF
>-|TRBJ2-3|TRBV5-1|TRBD2
TGCGCCAGCAGCTTAAGGACTAGCGGGGGGGCCCCAGATACGCAGTATTTT
CASSLRTSGGAPDTQYF
>-|TRBJ1-3|TRBV15|-
TGTGCCACCAGCAGGGCAGGGTATTCAGGAAACACCATATATTTT
CATSRAGYSGNTIYF
>-|TRBJ2-3|TRBV9|TRBD1
TGTGCCAGCAGCGTAGAGGGACAGGGTATCCTTAGCACAGATACGCAGTATTTT
CASSVEGQGILSTDTQYF
>-|TRBJ2-7|TRBV4-1|-
TGCGCCAGCAGCCAGGGACCAGTATACGAGCAGTACTTC
CASSQGPVYEQYF
>-|TRBJ1-1|TRBV21-1|-
TGTGCCAGCAACCCTAACCCGAGGAACACTGAAGCTTTCTTT
CASNPNPRNTEAFF
>-|TRBJ1-1|TRBV25-1|-
TGTGCCAGCAGTCGTTCAGGGTGGTACACTGAAGCTTTCTTT
CASSRSGWYTEAFF
>-|TRBJ2-7|TRBV11-3|TRBD1
TGTGCCAGCAGCTTAGATGGACAGGGCTACGAGCAGTACTTC
CASSLDGQGYEQYF
>-|TRBJ1-6|TRBV4-3|TRBD1
TGCGCCAGCAGCCAAGATACGGCGGGACAGTATAATTCACCCCTCCACTTT
CASSQDTAGQYNSPLHF
>-|TRBJ1-1|TRBV19|-
TGTGCCAGTAGTATAGGGCGTCAGGGCACTGAAGCTTTCTTT
CASSIGRQGTEAFF
>-|TRBJ1-2|TRBV30|-
TGTGCCTGGAGTGAAACTGGGGTCAAGGGCTACACCTTC
CAWSETGVKGYTF
>-|TRBJ2-7|TRBV9|-
TGTGCCAGCAGCTCAGGGCCGGGGATAATTTACGAGCAGTACTTC
CASSSGPGIIYEQYF
>few|TRBJ1-1|TRBV24-1|-
TGTGCCACCTCGGGGGCCGGGGGCACTGAAGCTTTCTTT
CATSGAGGTEAFF
>-|TRBJ2-7|TRBV12-3/TRBV12-4|-
TGTGCCAGCAGTCCAGGGATCTCCTACGAGCAGTACTTC
CASSPGISYEQYF
>-|TRBJ1-5|TRBV27|-
TGTGCCAGCAGTATCTCAGTGAATCAGCCCCAGCATTTT
CASSISVNQPQHF
>-|TRBJ2-1|TRBV5-1|TRBD1
TGCGCCAGCAGCCCGGTGACAGGGATTGCCTACAATGAGCAGTTCTTC
CASSPVTGIAYNEQFF
>-|TRBJ2-5|TRBV4-2|-
TGTGCCAGCAGCCTACGACCGGACTACCAAGAGACCCAGTACTTC
CASSLRPDYQETQYF
>-|TRBJ2-7|TRBV6-2/TRBV6-3|-
TGTGCCAGCAGTTATGGGCAGGGCTGGTCCTGGTACGAGCAGTACTTC
CASSYGQGWSWYEQYF
>-|TRBJ2-2|TRBV6-5|-
TGTGCCAGCAGGAATGGGCCACTCACCGGGGAGCTGTTTTTT
CASRNGPLTGELFF
>-|TRBJ2-7|TRBV9|TRBD1
TGTGCCAGCAGCGTAGGGGCAGGGGGCGAGCAGTACTTC
CASSVGAGGEQYF